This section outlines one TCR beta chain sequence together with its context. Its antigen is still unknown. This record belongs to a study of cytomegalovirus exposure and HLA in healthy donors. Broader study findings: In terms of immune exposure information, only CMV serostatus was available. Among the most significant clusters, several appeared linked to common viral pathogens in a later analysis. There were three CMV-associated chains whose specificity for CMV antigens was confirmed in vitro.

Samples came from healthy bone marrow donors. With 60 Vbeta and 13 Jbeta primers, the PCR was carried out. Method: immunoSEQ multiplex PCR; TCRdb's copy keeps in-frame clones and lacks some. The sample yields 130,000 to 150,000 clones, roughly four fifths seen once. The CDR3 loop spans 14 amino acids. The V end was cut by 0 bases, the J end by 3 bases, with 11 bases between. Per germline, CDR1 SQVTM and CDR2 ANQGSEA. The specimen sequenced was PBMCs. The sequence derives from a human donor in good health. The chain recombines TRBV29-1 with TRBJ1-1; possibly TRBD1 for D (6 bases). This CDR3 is CSVEDSQGDTEAFF. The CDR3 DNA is TGCAGCGTTGAAGACTCACAGGGTGACACTGAAGCTTTCTTT.